The source of this T cell receptor (beta chain) is a study of T cells in Graves' hyperthyroidism and ophthalmopathy. Fresh peripheral blood, 9.5 to 10 ml of it, supplied the PBMCs. The source material, RNA transcripts, was used to amplify TCR beta CDR3 regions. HTBI primers were used for first-round RT-PCR of the TCR CDR3. TCRdb ran MiXCR on the multiplex PCR reads and lists one entry per CDR3 protein. The sample consists of about 290,000 distinct CDR3 sequences, roughly 15% of them appearing once. Germline lookup yields CDR1 SGHAT and CDR2 FQNNGV. V gave up 0 bases and J gave up 12 bases; unmatched junction bases: 3. CDR3 size: 12 residues. This clonotype appeared many times.

The clonotype originates from a woman in her 40s with Graves' hyperthyroidism. The material sequenced was blood. The chain has TRBV11-2 and TRBJ2-5, with 8 bases identical to TRBD2. The CDR3 reads CASSLEGLAKYF. As DNA, the CDR3 is TGTGCCAGCAGCTTAGAAGGACTAGCAAAGTACTTC.